This T cell receptor beta chain was recovered during a study of T cell changes during pregnancy in multiple sclerosis. The V gene's germline CDR1 is SNHLY and CDR2 FYNNEI. J gave up 0 bases and V 11 bases, and 10 bases lay outside the gene matches. The CDR3 is 18 residues long. Assay used: immunoSEQ multiplex PCR; TCRdb lists only in-frame clones, some missing. This sample has approximately 74,000 clones, with about 92% found just once. Sequences were derived from peripheral blood, sampled before pregnancy. This clonotype originated in a female donor with multiple sclerosis, enrolled in a pregnancy study. This chain connects TRBV2 to TRBJ2-1, with 16 bases matching TRBD2. The DNA for the CDR3 is TGTGCCGGAACCGGGACTAGCGGGAGGGGGGGCTCCTACAATGAGCAGTTCTTC. It specifies CAGTGTSGRGGSYNEQFF.